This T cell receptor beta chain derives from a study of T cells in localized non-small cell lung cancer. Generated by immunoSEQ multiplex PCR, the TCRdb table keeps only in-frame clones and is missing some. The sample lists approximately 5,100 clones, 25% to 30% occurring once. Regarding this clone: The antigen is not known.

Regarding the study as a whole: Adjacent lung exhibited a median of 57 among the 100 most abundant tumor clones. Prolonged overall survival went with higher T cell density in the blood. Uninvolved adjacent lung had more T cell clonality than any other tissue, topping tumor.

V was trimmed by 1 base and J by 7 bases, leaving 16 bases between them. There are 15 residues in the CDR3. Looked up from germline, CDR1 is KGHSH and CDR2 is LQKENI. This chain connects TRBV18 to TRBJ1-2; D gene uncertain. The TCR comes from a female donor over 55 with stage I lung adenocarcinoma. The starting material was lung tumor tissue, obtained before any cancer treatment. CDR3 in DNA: TGTGCCAGCTCACCACTCCAGGACGCCGAGGCTGGCTACACCTTC. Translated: CASSPLQDAEAGYTF. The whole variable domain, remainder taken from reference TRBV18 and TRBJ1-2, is NAGVMQNPRHLVRRRGQEARLRCSPMKGHSHVYWYRQLPEEGLKFMVYLQKENIIDESGMPKERFSAEFPKEGPSILRIQQVVRGDSAAYFCASSPLQDAEAGYTFGSGTRLTVV.